The sequence of this T cell receptor beta chain was determined in a study of blood T cell repertoires in COVID-19. Study overall: Samples representing acute and convalescent COVID-19 were sourced from the United States, Italy and Spain. PBMCs, B-cell-depleted T cells, or T cells provided the cDNA or gDNA that made up the material.

V was shortened by 1 base and J by 4 bases, with 12 bases between the two germline ends. The germline V gene encodes CDR1 SEHNR and CDR2 FQNEAQ (reference sequence). The CDR3 is made up of 15 amino acids. Original handling: Reference gene primer amplification gave estimated nucleated cell counts. This table comes from immunoSEQ multiplex PCR, and its TCRdb copy is limited to in-frame clones, with some not included. V, J and clone size reflect that table, while D and trimming were determined from the DNA. The sample carries about 210,000 clones, roughly 82% recorded once. The sequencing input was peripheral blood. The clonotype was recovered from a man between 50 and 59 years old with active or convalescent COVID-19. The chain is built from TRBV7-9 and TRBJ2-3, with D possibly TRBD1 on 6 matching bases. DNA for the CDR3: TGTGCCAGCAGCTTAGGCGGACAGAATTCAGATACGCAGTATTTT. Translation gives CASSLGGQNSDTQYF. The whole variable domain, remainder taken from reference TRBV7-9 and TRBJ2-3, is DTGVSQNPRHKITKRGQNVTFRCDPISEHNRLYWYRQTLGQGPEFLTYFQNEAQLEKSRLLSDRFSAERPKGSFSTLEIQRTEQGDSAMYLCASSLGGQNSDTQYFGPGTRLTVL.